This is a list of T cell receptor beta chains from one sample in a study of identical twins. TCRdb fed the 5' RACE reads into MiXCR, producing one record per CDR3 protein. This table has about 890,000 distinct CDR3 sequences, roughly an eighth appearing once. The same data also went into a second study, on yellow fever vaccine responses in identical twins.

The sample consisted of PBMCs. These receptors all come from a woman aged 18-35 years in good health. Each CDR3 is given with its conserved first and last residue. The D gene is left open where the match is weak. For some rows the clone size is stated as once, few or many, or as a class when expanded; others skip it.

abundance	j_gene	d_gene	v_gene	CDR3aa	CDR3nt
many	TRBJ1-1	NA	TRBV6-1	CASRWMNTEAFF	TGTGCCAGCAGGTGGATGAACACTGAAGCTTTCTTT
many	TRBJ2-3	NA	TRBV6-5	CASRWGANTNTDTQYF	TGTGCCAGCAGGTGGGGGGCAAATACCAACACAGATACGCAGTATTTT
many	TRBJ2-2	NA	TRBV29-1	CSVDPGGTGELFF	TGCAGCGTTGACCCCGGTGGGACCGGGGAGCTGTTTTTT
once	TRBJ2-2	NA	TRBV12-3/TRBV12-4	CASSLLVTNTGELFF	TGTGCCAGCAGTTTATTAGTTACGAACACCGGGGAGCTGTTTTTT
many	TRBJ1-3	NA	TRBV6-1	CASSEGDDTGGNTIYF	TGTGCCAGCAGTGAAGGGGACGATACCGGGGGAAACACCATATATTTT
NA	TRBJ2-7	TRBD2	TRBV12-3/TRBV12-4	CASSSGTSTISYEQYF	TGTGCCAGCAGTTCCGGGACTAGCACTATCTCCTACGAGCAGTACTTC
NA	TRBJ2-5	NA	TRBV7-9	CASRPPGRETQYF	TGTGCCAGCAGACCCCCAGGGCGGGAGACCCAGTACTTC
few	TRBJ2-1	TRBD1	TRBV5-1	CASSFQTGADEQFF	TGCGCCAGCAGCTTTCAGACAGGGGCGGATGAGCAGTTCTTC
few	TRBJ2-7	NA	TRBV15	CATSRDRKGVYEQYF	TGTGCCACCAGCAGAGATCGCAAGGGAGTCTACGAGCAGTACTTC
NA	TRBJ2-3	TRBD2	TRBV5-1	CASSLGRPSGGRTDTQYF	TGCGCCAGCAGCTTAGGTCGTCCCAGCGGGGGCCGCACAGATACGCAGTATTTT
few	TRBJ2-5	TRBD2	TRBV24-1	CATSDFGEGETQYF	TGTGCCACCAGTGATTTTGGGGAGGGGGAGACCCAGTACTTC
many	TRBJ2-1	NA	TRBV7-9	CASSSGLGADEQFF	TGTGCCAGCAGCTCGGGGTTAGGGGCCGATGAGCAGTTCTTC
NA	TRBJ1-5	NA	TRBV20-1	CSARQTGAEQPQHF	TGCAGTGCTAGACAGACAGGCGCGGAACAGCCCCAGCATTTT
many	TRBJ1-5	NA	TRBV12-3/TRBV12-4	CASSLGTVTQHF	TGTGCCAGCAGTTTAGGGACAGTGACCCAGCATTTT
few	TRBJ2-1	TRBD2	TRBV5-1	CASSFGTLAGEGRGLSYNEQFF	TGCGCCAGCAGCTTCGGGACTCTAGCGGGCGAGGGGCGGGGGCTATCCTACAATGAGCAGTTCTTC
NA	TRBJ2-7	TRBD2	TRBV5-1	CASSLAASGRGTVQYF	TGCGCCAGCAGCTTGGCGGCTAGCGGGAGGGGTACGGTTCAGTACTTC
NA	TRBJ2-7	NA	TRBV2	CASRATGPPAEQYF	TGTGCCAGCAGGGCCACGGGACCACCCGCCGAGCAGTACTTC
few	TRBJ2-2	TRBD2	TRBV7-8	CASSWGLAGGLNTGELFF	TGTGCCAGCAGCTGGGGACTAGCGGGGGGCTTGAACACCGGGGAGCTGTTTTTT
few	TRBJ2-3	TRBD2	TRBV20-1	CSARSGIWGDTQYF	TGCAGTGCTCGTAGCGGGATATGGGGTGATACGCAGTATTTT
NA	TRBJ2-1	TRBD2	TRBV6-1	CASSSLLGGRPNEQFF	TGTGCCAGCAGCTCCTTACTGGGCGGGAGGCCAAATGAGCAGTTCTTC
NA	TRBJ1-1	TRBD1	TRBV9	CASSVTGTGYTEAFF	TGTGCCAGCAGCGTAACCGGGACAGGGTACACTGAAGCTTTCTTT
NA	TRBJ2-6	TRBD1	TRBV7-8	CASSLRMTGGGFFGANVLTF	TGTGCCAGCAGCTTGAGGATGACAGGGGGCGGTTTTTTTGGGGCCAACGTCCTGACTTTC
many	TRBJ2-5	NA	TRBV11-2	CASSLGTRTQYF	TGTGCCAGCAGCTTAGGGACCCGGACCCAGTACTTC
NA	TRBJ2-1	NA	TRBV18	CASTRGGDLSYNEQFF	TGTGCCAGCACCCGAGGAGGGGATTTGTCCTACAATGAGCAGTTCTTC
many	TRBJ2-1	NA	TRBV20-1	CSAGRAGFGGTYNEQFF	TGCAGTGCTGGCCGAGCCGGGTTCGGGGGTACCTACAATGAGCAGTTCTTC
few	TRBJ2-7	TRBD2	TRBV28	CASLTAASGNYEQYF	TGTGCCAGCCTGACGGCGGCTAGCGGGAACTACGAGCAGTACTTC
few	TRBJ2-1	NA	TRBV10-3	CATSMENEQFF	TGTGCCACCTCGATGGAAAATGAGCAGTTCTTC
many	TRBJ1-3	NA	TRBV7-9	CASTTPGDGNTIYF	TGTGCCAGCACCACCCCAGGGGATGGAAACACCATATATTTT
few	TRBJ2-1	TRBD1	TRBV6-2/TRBV6-3	CASGDRGPYNEQFF	TGTGCCAGCGGGGACAGGGGCCCCTACAATGAGCAGTTCTTC
NA	TRBJ2-3	NA	TRBV29-1	CSVIPAHTDTQYF	TGCAGCGTAATACCAGCACACACAGATACGCAGTATTTT
many	TRBJ2-3	NA	TRBV5-1	CASSLAGGRTDTQYF	TGCGCCAGCAGCTTGGCTGGGGGCCGGACAGATACGCAGTATTTT
few	TRBJ2-3	NA	TRBV12-5	CASGLPLGDTQYF	TGTGCTAGTGGTTTGCCACTGGGGGATACGCAGTATTTT
many	TRBJ2-1	NA	TRBV5-6	CASSLMLFNEQFF	TGTGCCAGCAGCTTGATGCTTTTCAATGAGCAGTTCTTC
NA	TRBJ2-1	TRBD2	TRBV28	CASSQSGGSWFGNEQFF	TGTGCCAGCAGCCAGTCCGGGGGGTCCTGGTTTGGCAATGAGCAGTTCTTC
few	TRBJ2-1	NA	TRBV6-5	CASSSRLEAEQFF	TGTGCCAGCAGTTCTAGACTGGAAGCGGAGCAGTTCTTC
few	TRBJ1-2	NA	TRBV10-3	CAISDRGDGNYGYTF	TGTGCCATCAGTGATCGGGGGGACGGTAACTATGGCTACACCTTC
few	TRBJ1-4	NA	TRBV5-6	CASILIRGVGKLFF	TGTGCCAGCATCTTGATAAGGGGGGTCGGAAAACTGTTTTTT
many	TRBJ1-2	NA	TRBV10-3	CAIGRTNYGYTF	TGTGCCATCGGGAGAACAAACTATGGCTACACCTTC
NA	TRBJ2-1	TRBD2	TRBV20-1	CSAREVAGGPWEQFF	TGCAGTGCTAGAGAAGTGGCGGGAGGGCCTTGGGAGCAGTTCTTC
many	TRBJ2-3	TRBD2	TRBV5-6	CASSSPTSGSTDTQYF	TGTGCCAGCAGCTCACCAACTAGCGGTAGCACAGATACGCAGTATTTT
NA	TRBJ2-7	NA	TRBV4-1	CASSQATAVSYEQYF	TGCGCCAGCAGCCAAGCGACGGCGGTCTCCTACGAGCAGTACTTC
many	TRBJ1-1	NA	TRBV7-7	CASSFSRGTEAFF	TGTGCCAGCAGCTTTTCCCGAGGCACTGAAGCTTTCTTT
many	TRBJ2-1	TRBD2	TRBV12-3/TRBV12-4	CASKRGGNRNEQFF	TGTGCCAGCAAGCGGGGGGGCAATCGCAATGAGCAGTTCTTC
few	TRBJ2-2	NA	TRBV9	CASTGGDGELFF	TGTGCCAGCACAGGCGGGGACGGGGAGCTGTTTTTT
many	TRBJ1-5	NA	TRBV12-3/TRBV12-4	CASSPVVSNQPQHF	TGTGCCAGCAGCCCTGTGGTTAGCAATCAGCCCCAGCATTTT
NA	TRBJ1-2	TRBD1	TRBV19	CASRGTDDNYGYTF	TGTGCCAGTAGAGGGACAGACGATAACTATGGCTACACCTTC
NA	TRBJ2-2	NA	TRBV20-1	CSAPQPGELFF	TGCAGTGCCCCTCAACCCGGGGAGCTGTTTTTT
few	TRBJ1-5	NA	TRBV12-3/TRBV12-4	CASRTDSSNQPQHF	TGTGCCAGCAGGACAGACAGTAGCAATCAGCCCCAGCATTTT
NA	TRBJ2-5	NA	TRBV4-2	CASSWEVGKETQYF	TGTGCCAGCAGCTGGGAGGTTGGGAAAGAGACCCAGTACTTC